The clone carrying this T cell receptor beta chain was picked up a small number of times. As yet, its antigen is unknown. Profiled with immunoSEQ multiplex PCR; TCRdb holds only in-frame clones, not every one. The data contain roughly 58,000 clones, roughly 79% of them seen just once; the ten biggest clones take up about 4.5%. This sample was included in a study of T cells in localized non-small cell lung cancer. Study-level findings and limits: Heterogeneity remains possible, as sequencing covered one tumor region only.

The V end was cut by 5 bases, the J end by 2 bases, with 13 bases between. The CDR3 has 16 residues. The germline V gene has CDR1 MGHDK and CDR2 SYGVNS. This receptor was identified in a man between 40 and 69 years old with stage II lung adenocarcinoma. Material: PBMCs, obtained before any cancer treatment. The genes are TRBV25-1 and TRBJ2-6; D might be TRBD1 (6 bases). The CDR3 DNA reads TGTGCCAGCAGTAAACAGGGTACCCCTGGGGCCAACGTCCTGACTTTC. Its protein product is CASSKQGTPGANVLTF.